This T cell receptor beta chain emerged from a study of regulatory T cells in long-lasting Graves disease. Overall study context: Persistence in Graves' disease denoted antithyroid drug use beyond 5 years alongside positive TSH receptor antibodies.

A note on this clonotype: Its antigen is unknown.

V lost 5 bases and J lost 0, with 6 bases in between. The germline V gene has CDR1 KGHDR and CDR2 SFDVKD. The CDR3 is made up of 14 amino acids. Sample time point: persistent/refractory GD, antithyroid drugs over 5 years with positive TRAb. Following extraction of RNA from PBMCs, that RNA was used to make the TCR library. Library construction for TCR beta used iRepertoire HTBI primers and Arm-PCR of CDR3 regions. Using its own MiXCR run on the multiplex PCR reads, TCRdb lists one record per CDR3 protein. The sample has 700,000 or so distinct CDR3 sequences, around 30% seen once. Findings and limits, study-wide: Lower TCR diversity characterized persistent Graves' patients relative to newly diagnosed patients.

The receptor was isolated from a female donor with Graves disease. This material consisted of peripheral blood mononuclear cells (PBMCs), taken when the disease was refractory, from a patient treated with antithyroid drugs. V gene TRBV24-1 combines with J gene TRBJ2-2; no reliable D call. This CDR3 is CATSGPANTGELFF. CDR3 sequence (DNA): TGTGCCACCAGTGGGCCCGCGAACACCGGGGAGCTGTTTTTT.